These 7 T cell receptor beta chains were sequenced from one sample in a study of OX40 agonist ivuxolimab in advanced cancers. The data were produced by immunoSEQ multiplex PCR, yet TCRdb's version contains in-frame clones alone and is incomplete. Of more than 80,000 clones in the sample, roughly nine tenths were seen once. This specimen was CD4+ or CD8+ T cells sorted from blood, taken in a trial of the OX40 agonist ivuxolimab. Receptors were obtained from an adult with an advanced solid tumor such as melanoma, head and neck, liver or kidney cancer.

The V and J genes are TRBV29-1 and TRBJ2-7, with D perhaps matching TRBD2 (5 bases). Trimming left V 7 bases short and J 7 bases short, with 20 bases between. The germline V gene encodes CDR1 SQVTM and CDR2 ANQGSEA. CDR3 size: 13 residues. CDR3 nucleotide sequence: TGCAGCGCCCTAGCCCCGGGTTCGGGGGAGCAGTACGTC. Translation gives CSALAPGSGEQYV.

The rearrangement links TRBV5-4 to TRBJ1-2; D ambiguous. The CDR3 is made up of 11 amino acids. The germline V gene has CDR1 SGHNT and CDR2 YYREEE (reference sequence). V was shortened by 0 bases and J by 8 bases, with 5 bases between the two germline ends. CDR3 protein: CASSLESGYTF. Written as DNA, the CDR3 is TGTGCCAGCAGCTTGGAATCCGGCTACACCTTC.

The rearrangement links TRBV6-5 to TRBJ2-7; D is possibly TRBD2 (6 bases). The CDR3 covers 14 residues. Deletions cut 6 bases from V and 5 bases from J, with 17 bases between. Germline lookup yields CDR1 MNHEY and CDR2 SVGAGI. CDR3 sequence (DNA): TGTGCCAGCAGAGTCAGACTAGAGTTCCACGAGCAGTACGTC. As protein: CASRVRLEFHEQYV.

This chain links TRBV4-3 with TRBJ2-2, with 7 positions matching TRBD2. With V trimmed by 0 bases and J by 1 base, 2 bases remained unmatched. This CDR3 is 16 amino acids long. CDR1 is LGHNA, CDR2 YSLEER, per germline. CDR3 in amino acids: CASSQETGGNTGELFF. CDR3 in DNA: TGCGCCAGCAGCCAAGAAACGGGAGGGAACACCGGGGAGCTGTTTTTT.

The chain combines TRBV27 with TRBJ2-3; 8 nucleotides match TRBD2. V dropped 3 bases and J dropped 4; count of bases not matched to a gene: 9. The CDR3 sequence is 16 residues long. Looked up from germline, CDR1 is MNHEY and CDR2 is SMNVEV (reference sequence). The CDR3 loop reads CASSFLAGLASDTQYF. The CDR3, as DNA: TGTGCCAGCAGTTTTTTAGCGGGGTTAGCATCAGATACGCAGTATTTT.

This chain connects TRBV6-5 to TRBJ2-4, with D possibly TRBD2 on 5 matching bases. This CDR3 region has 15 residues. V dropped 0 bases and J dropped 3 bases, with 9 bases sitting between them. Germline CDR1 is MNHEY and CDR2 is SVGAGI. This chain's CDR3 is CASSYSMAGKNIQYF. CDR3 DNA: TGTGCCAGCAGTTACTCGATGGCGGGCAAAAACATTCAGTACTTC.

V usage is TRBV15 and J usage is TRBJ1-5; possible D gene TRBD1, 6 bases. The CDR3 covers 19 residues. Trimming pared 0 bases from V and 5 bases from J, leaving 23 bases between. CDR1 is LNHNV and CDR2 is YYDKDF in the germline V gene (reference sequence). This CDR3 reads CATSRDYDRKGRIDQPQHF. CDR3 nucleotides: TGTGCCACCAGCAGAGATTATGACAGGAAAGGGAGGATTGATCAGCCCCAGCATTTT.